Presented here are 3 T cell receptor beta chains from one specimen sequenced in a study of chemoradiotherapy in HPV16-positive cancers. Measured with immunoSEQ multiplex PCR; TCRdb has only the in-frame clones, and not every one. The data hold approximately 1,900 clones, with 85% to 95% observed a single time. The sequencing here drew on tumor tissue, taken from a patient who underwent chemoradiotherapy. The receptors here all came from a human donor with HPV-associated anogenital cancer.

The chain recombines TRBV20-1 with TRBJ2-7; D is uncertain. The germline gives CDR1 DFQATT, CDR2 SNEGSKA (reference sequence). The CDR3 runs 11 residues. V lost 3 bases, J lost 1 base, and 4 bases lay in between. This chain's CDR3 is CSASKSYEQYF. The CDR3 bases are TGCAGTGCTAGTAAATCCTACGAGCAGTACTTC.

The V gene is TRBV7-7, the J gene TRBJ2-1; D call uncertain. The CDR3 has 15 amino acids. CDR1 and CDR2 from the germline V gene are SSHAT and FNYEAQ (reference sequence). Trimming took 1 base from V and 5 from J, leaving 12 bases between them. Written as DNA, the CDR3 is TGTGCCAGCAGCTTAGGGCTGGGTCAGAACAATGAGCAGTTCTTC. Its translation: CASSLGLGQNNEQFF.

This clone was observed a single time. The rearrangement joins TRBV19 to TRBJ1-1, with D hard to call. V lost 1 base, J lost 3 bases, and 6 bases lay in between. This CDR3 has 13 residues. Germline CDR1 LNHDA, CDR2 SQIVND (reference sequence). The CDR3: CASSIAVYTEAFF. The CDR3 region has the DNA TGTGCCAGTAGTATAGCTGTTTACACTGAAGCTTTCTTT.